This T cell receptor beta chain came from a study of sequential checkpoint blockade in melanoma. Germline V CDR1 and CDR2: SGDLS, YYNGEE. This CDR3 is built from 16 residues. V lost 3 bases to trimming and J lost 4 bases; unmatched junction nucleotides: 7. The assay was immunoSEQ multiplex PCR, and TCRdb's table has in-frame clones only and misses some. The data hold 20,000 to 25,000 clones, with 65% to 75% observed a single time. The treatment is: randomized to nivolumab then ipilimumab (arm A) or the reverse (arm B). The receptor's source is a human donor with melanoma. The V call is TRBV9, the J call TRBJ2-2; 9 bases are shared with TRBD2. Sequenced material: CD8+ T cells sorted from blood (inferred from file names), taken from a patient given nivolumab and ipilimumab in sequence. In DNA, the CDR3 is TGTGCCAGCAGCGCCAGGCCGACTAGCGGCACCGGGGAGCTGTTTTTT. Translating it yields CASSARPTSGTGELFF.